This T cell receptor (beta chain) emerged from a study of blood T cell repertoires in COVID-19. Study summary: The United States, Italy and Spain were the sources of the acute and convalescent COVID-19 samples.

TCRdb keeps only in-frame clones here, not all; method: immunoSEQ multiplex PCR. In the table there are roughly 30,000 clones, approximately 82% of which are singletons. Per the germline V gene, CDR1 is SNHLY and CDR2 is FYNNEI. Unmatched junction bases numbered 9, after V lost 6 bases and J lost 0 bases. This CDR3 spans 18 amino acids. The sample taken for sequencing was peripheral blood. This chain connects TRBV2 to TRBJ1-4; TRBD1 agrees at 11 bases. The source is a woman aged 55-70 years with acute or convalescent COVID-19. DNA for the CDR3: TGTGCCAGCAGGGTGGCGTCGGGACAGGGGGCAACTAATGAAAAACTGTTTTTT. Amino acids: CASRVASGQGATNEKLFF.